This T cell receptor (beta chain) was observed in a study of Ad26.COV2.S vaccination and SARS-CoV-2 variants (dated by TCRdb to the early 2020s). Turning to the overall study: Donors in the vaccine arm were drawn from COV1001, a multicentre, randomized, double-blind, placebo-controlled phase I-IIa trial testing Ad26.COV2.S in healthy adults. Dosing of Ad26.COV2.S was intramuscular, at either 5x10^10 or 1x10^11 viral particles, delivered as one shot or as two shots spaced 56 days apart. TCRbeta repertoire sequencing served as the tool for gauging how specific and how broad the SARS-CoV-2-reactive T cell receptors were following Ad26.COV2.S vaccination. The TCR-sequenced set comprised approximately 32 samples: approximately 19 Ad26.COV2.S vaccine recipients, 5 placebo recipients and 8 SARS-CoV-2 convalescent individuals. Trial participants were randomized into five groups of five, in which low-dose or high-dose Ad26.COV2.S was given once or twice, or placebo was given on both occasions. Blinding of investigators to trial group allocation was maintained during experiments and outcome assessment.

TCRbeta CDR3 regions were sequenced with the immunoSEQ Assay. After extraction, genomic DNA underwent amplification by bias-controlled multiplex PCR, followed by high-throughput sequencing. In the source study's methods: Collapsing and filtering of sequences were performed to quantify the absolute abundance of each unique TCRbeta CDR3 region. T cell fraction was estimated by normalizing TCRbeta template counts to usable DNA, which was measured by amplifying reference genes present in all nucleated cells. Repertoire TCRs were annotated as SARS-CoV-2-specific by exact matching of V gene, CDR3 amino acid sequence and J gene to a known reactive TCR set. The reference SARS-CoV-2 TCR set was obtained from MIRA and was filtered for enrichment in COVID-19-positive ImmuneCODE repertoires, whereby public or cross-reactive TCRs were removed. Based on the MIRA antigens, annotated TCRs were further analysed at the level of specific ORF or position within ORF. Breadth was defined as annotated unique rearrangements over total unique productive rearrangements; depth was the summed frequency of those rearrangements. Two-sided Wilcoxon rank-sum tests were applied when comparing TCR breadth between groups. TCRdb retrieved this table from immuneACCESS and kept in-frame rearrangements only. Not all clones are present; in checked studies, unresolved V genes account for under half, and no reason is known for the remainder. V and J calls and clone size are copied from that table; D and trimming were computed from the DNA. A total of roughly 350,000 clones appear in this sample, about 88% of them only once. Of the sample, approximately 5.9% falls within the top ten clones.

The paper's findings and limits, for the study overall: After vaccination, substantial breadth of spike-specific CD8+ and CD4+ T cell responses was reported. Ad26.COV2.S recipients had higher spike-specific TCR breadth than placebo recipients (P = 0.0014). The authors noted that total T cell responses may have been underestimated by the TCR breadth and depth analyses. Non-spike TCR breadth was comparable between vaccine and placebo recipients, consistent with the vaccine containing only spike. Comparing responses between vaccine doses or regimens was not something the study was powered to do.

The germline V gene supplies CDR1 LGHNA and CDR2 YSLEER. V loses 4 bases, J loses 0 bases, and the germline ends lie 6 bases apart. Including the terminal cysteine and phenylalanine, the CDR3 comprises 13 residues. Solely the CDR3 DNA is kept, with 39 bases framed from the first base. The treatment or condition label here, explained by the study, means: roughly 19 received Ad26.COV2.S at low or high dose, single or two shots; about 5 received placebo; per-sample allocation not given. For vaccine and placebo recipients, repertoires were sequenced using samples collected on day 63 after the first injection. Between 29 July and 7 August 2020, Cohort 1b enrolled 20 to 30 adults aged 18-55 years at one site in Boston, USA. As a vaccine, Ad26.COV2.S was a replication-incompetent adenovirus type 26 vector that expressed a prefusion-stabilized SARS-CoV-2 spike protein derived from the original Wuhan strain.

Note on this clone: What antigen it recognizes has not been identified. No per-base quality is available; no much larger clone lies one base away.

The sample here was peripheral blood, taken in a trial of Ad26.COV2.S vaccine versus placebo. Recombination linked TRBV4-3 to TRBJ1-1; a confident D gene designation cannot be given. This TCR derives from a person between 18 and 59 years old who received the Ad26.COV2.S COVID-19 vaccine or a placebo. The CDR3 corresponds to CASSPKVNTEAFF. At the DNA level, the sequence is TGCGCCAGCAGCCCTAAGGTGAACACTGAAGCTTTCTTT.